The clone carrying this T cell receptor (beta chain) occurred many times. Antigen specificity is unknown. From germline, CDR1 is ENHRY and CDR2 SYGVKD. The CDR3 has 15 amino acids. V gave up 0 bases and J gave up 0 bases, with 8 bases separating them. The sample is drawn from a study of identical twins. The study's findings and limits: Fewer insertions characterized abundant cord blood beta clonotypes, whereas memory repertoires showed none. Out-of-frame alpha sequences that twins shared showed excess low generation probability.

TCRdb re-called the 5' RACE reads through MiXCR, storing one row per CDR3 protein. Among under 400,000 distinct CDR3 sequences listed, approximately 8.7% were seen once. Sequences were obtained from naive T cells sorted from blood. The TCR comes from a woman aged 50 to 60 in good health. The chain is built from TRBV10-3 and TRBJ2-5; D possibly matches TRBD1 or TRBD2 (6 bases each). CDR3 protein: CAISESGGHQETQYF. CDR3 coding DNA: TGTGCCATCAGTGAGTCCGGGGGCCACCAAGAGACCCAGTACTTC.